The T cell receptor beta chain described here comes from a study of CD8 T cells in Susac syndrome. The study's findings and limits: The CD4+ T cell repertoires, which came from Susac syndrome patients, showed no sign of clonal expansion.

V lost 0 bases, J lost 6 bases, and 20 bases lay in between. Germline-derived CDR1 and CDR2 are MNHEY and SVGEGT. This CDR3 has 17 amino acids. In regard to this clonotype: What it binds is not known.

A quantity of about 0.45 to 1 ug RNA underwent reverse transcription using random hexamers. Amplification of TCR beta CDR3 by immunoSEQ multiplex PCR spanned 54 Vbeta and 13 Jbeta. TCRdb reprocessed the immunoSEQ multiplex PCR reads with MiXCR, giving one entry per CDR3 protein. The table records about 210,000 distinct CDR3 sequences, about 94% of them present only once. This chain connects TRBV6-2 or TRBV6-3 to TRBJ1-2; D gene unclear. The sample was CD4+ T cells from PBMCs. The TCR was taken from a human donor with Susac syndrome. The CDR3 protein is CASSYSNSNGVRDGYTF. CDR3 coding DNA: TGTGCCAGCAGTTACTCGAATTCCAACGGGGTGCGCGATGGCTACACCTTC.